Each of the 28 T cell receptor beta chains below was sequenced from the same sample in a study of shared clonotypes between healthy human individuals. Assay used: immunoSEQ multiplex PCR; TCRdb lists only in-frame clones, some missing. The repertoire has some 2,400,000 clones, approximately 96% of them found once; the top ten carry roughly 0.13%. The sequenced sample consisted of naive CD4+ T cells sorted from blood. The subset here: CD45RA+ positively selected. These TCRs come from a man younger than 35 in good health.

This sequence joins TRBV2 and TRBJ2-7; no reliable D call. The CDR3 extends over 12 amino acids. From germline, CDR1 is SNHLY and CDR2 FYNNEI. V lost 3 bases and J 11 bases, leaving 14 bases between the germline ends. Here the CDR3 DNA reads TGTGCCAGCAGTGAGATCAATTCTACGGAGTACTTC. Protein sequence: CASSEINSTEYF. The full variable domain, rest sourced from reference TRBV2 and TRBJ2-7, is EPEVTQTPSHQVTQMGQEVILRCVPISNHLYFYWYRQILGQKVEFLVSFYNNEISEKSEIFDDQFSVERPDGSNFTLKIRSTKLEDSAMYFCASSEINSTEYFGPGTRLTVT.

The V and J genes are TRBV5-1 and TRBJ2-7; 10 bases match TRBD2. CDR3 length equals 16 residues. V was clipped by 0 bases and J by 0 bases; unmatched bases: 3. Germline V gene lookup returns CDR1 SGHRS and CDR2 YFSETQ. CDR3 DNA sequence: TGCGCCAGCAGCTTGGGAGCTAGCGGGAGCTCCTACGAGCAGTACTTC. Amino acids: CASSLGASGSSYEQYF.

With regard to this clone: Other DNA sequences in the same sample also yield this CDR3. The chain uses TRBV2 and TRBJ2-7; D unresolved. The CDR3 is 11 residues long. The V end lost 5 bases, the J end lost 3 bases, and 5 bases lay between the germline ends. CDR1 SNHLY and CDR2 FYNNEI come from the germline V gene. CDR3 bases: TGTGCCAGCAGTTTCTTCTACGAGCAGTACTTC. Translation gives CASSFFYEQYF.

This chain uses TRBV6-1 with TRBJ2-7; 9 nucleotides align to TRBD1. The CDR3 consists of 15 residues. The ends lost 4 bases at V and 5 bases at J; junction bases unmatched: 9. CDR1 is MNHNS and CDR2 is SASEGT in the germline V gene. Written as DNA, the CDR3 is TGTGCCAGCAGTGTCGGACAGGGGAAAAATAACGAGCAGTACTTC. This translates into CASSVGQGKNNEQYF.

The genes are TRBV19 and TRBJ1-2, with unresolved D. Looked up from germline, CDR1 is LNHDA and CDR2 is SQIVND (reference sequence). The ends were cut back, 5 bases at V and 1 base at J, with 2 bases in the middle. The CDR3 runs to 11 residues. The CDR3 region has the DNA TGTGCCAGTAGTGTTAACTATGGCTACACCTTC. Residues: CASSVNYGYTF.

CDR3 residues: CASSPGGKRETQYF. CDR3 coding DNA: TGTGCCAGCAGCCCGGGGGGGAAGCGGGAGACCCAGTACTTC. This chain uses TRBV7-2 with TRBJ2-5; TRBD2 aligns across 8 bases. Germline loops: CDR1 SGHTA, CDR2 FQGNSA. This CDR3 spans 14 amino acids. The V and J ends lost 5 bases and 5 bases, in that order; junction bases with no gene match: 7. Based on the CDR3 plus reference TRBV7-2 and TRBJ2-5, the full variable domain is GAGVSQSPSNKVTEKGKDVELRCDPISGHTALYWYRQSLGQGLEFLIYFQGNSAPDKSGLPSDRFSAERTGGSVSTLTIQRTQQEDSAVYLCASSPGGKRETQYFGPGTRLLVL.

The rearrangement joins TRBV20-1 to TRBJ2-1; the D is unclear. Trimming cost V 0 bases and J 10 bases, with 7 bases left between them. The CDR3 sequence is 11 residues long. The V gene's germline CDR1 is DFQATT and CDR2 SNEGSKA (reference sequence). CDR3 coding DNA: TGCAGTGCTAGAGATCTGTTAGAGCAGTTCTTC. It translates to CSARDLLEQFF.

The V gene is TRBV5-1, the J gene TRBJ2-7, with TRBD2 identical over 9 bases. Germline CDR1 and CDR2: SGHRS and YFSETQ. The V segment lost 4 bases and the J segment 4 bases; nucleotides outside the gene matches: 9. The CDR3 extends over 15 amino acids. The CDR3 DNA reads as TGCGCCAGCAGCCCCAGAGCGGGGGGTACTTACGAGCAGTACTTC. This codes for CASSPRAGGTYEQYF.

The chain employs TRBV28 and TRBJ2-7, with D perhaps matching TRBD1 (5 bases). CDR3 length equals 12 residues. Germline values: CDR1 MDHEN, CDR2 SYDVKM. Trimming pared 10 bases from V and 1 base from J, leaving 11 bases between. Written as DNA, the CDR3 is TGTGCCACTGGGGCACCTTCCTACGAGCAGTACTTC. The encoded protein is CATGAPSYEQYF. The complete variable domain, with remaining parts taken from reference TRBV28 and TRBJ2-7, reads DVKVTQSSRYLVKRTGEKVFLECVQDMDHENMFWYRQDPGLGLRLIYFSYDVKMKEKGDIPEGYSVSREKKERFSLILESASTNQTSMYLCATGAPSYEQYFGPGTRLTVT.

This clone came up once. This chain joins TRBV5-1 and TRBJ2-5, with 9 bases identical to TRBD2. CDR1 SGHRS and CDR2 YFSETQ come from the germline V gene. Losses at the gene ends were 4 bases for V and 5 bases for J; bases not matched to a gene: 6. The CDR3 extends over 14 amino acids. In DNA, the CDR3 is TGCGCCAGCAGCCCCATGCGGGGGGGTGAGACCCAGTACTTC. It is translated as CASSPMRGGETQYF.

This rearrangement joins TRBV5-1 to TRBJ2-1; D ambiguous. Between the trimmed V and J ends, which lost 2 bases and 8 bases, there was a span of 8 bases. The CDR3 runs to 12 residues. Germline CDR1 is SGHRS and CDR2 is YFSETQ. The CDR3 reads CASSFRSDEQFF. CDR3 nucleotide sequence: TGCGCCAGCAGCTTCCGAAGTGATGAGCAGTTCTTC.

This clone was seen once. The DNA for the CDR3 is TGTGCCAGCAGGACCGGGACAGATAATTCACCCCTCCACTTT. It yields the protein CASRTGTDNSPLHF. The chain joins TRBV9 to TRBJ1-6; 7 bases fit TRBD1. This CDR3 contains 14 residues. Germline CDR1 and CDR2: SGDLS and YYNGEE. With V trimmed by 5 bases and J by 5 bases, 4 bases remained unmatched.

This clone was detected once. This sample also contains other DNA sequences that code for the same CDR3. The V gene is TRBV18, the J gene TRBJ2-7; 9 nucleotides line up with TRBD1. CDR3 size: 15 residues. Germline loops: CDR1 KGHSH, CDR2 LQKENI. With 2 bases clipped from V and 1 base from J, the junction kept 3 bases outside the gene matches. In DNA, the CDR3 is TGTGCCAGCTCACCAGCCGGGACAGGGTCCTACGAGCAGTACTTC. Translation: CASSPAGTGSYEQYF.

This chain connects TRBV9 to TRBJ2-6; TRBD1 aligns across 7 bases. Trimming took 4 bases from V and 2 from J; bases not matched to a gene: 3. Germline V CDR1 and CDR2: SGDLS, YYNGEE. The CDR3 extends over 15 amino acids. The CDR3 coding sequence is TGTGCCAGCAGCCAAACAGGGGCTGGGGCCAACGTCCTGACTTTC. It translates to CASSQTGAGANVLTF.

The rearrangement joins TRBV11-2 to TRBJ2-7, with D possibly matching TRBD2 (5 bases). V lost 4 bases and J 4 bases, leaving 14 bases between the germline ends. Germline V lookup: CDR1 SGHAT, CDR2 FQNNGV. This CDR3 region has 14 residues. CDR3 loop: CASSSPRGGYEQYF. CDR3 in DNA: TGTGCCAGCAGCTCTCCTCGAGGCGGGTACGAGCAGTACTTC.

This chain joins TRBV7-2 and TRBJ1-2; D possibly corresponds to TRBD1 (5 bases). Germline-derived CDR1 and CDR2 are SGHTA and FQGNSA. The CDR3 loop spans 14 amino acids. The V end was cut by 5 bases, the J end by 2 bases, with 12 bases between. The CDR3 nucleotides read TGTGCCAGCAGCCCGGGAGGGGACAACTATGGCTACACCTTC. Translation gives CASSPGGDNYGYTF.

Turning to this clone: A junction boundary mismatches the germline segment, possibly from a read error. The chain uses TRBV6-1 and TRBJ1-1, with TRBD1 matching over 7 bases. This CDR3 comprises 13 residues. From germline, CDR1 is MNHNS and CDR2 SASEGT. This CDR3 reads CASSKADRFEAFF. In DNA form, the CDR3 reads TGTGCCAGCAGTAAAGCGGACAGGTTTGAAGCTTTCTTT.

The chain couples TRBV6-5 to TRBJ2-7; D possibly corresponds to TRBD2 (6 bases). Trimming cost V 2 bases and J 2 bases, with 16 bases left between them. This CDR3 is built from 16 residues. Germline CDR1 and CDR2: MNHEY and SVGAGI. The CDR3 DNA reads as TGTGCCAGCAGTTACAGTGGCCCTCGGGGGACCTACGAGCAGTACTTC. Protein: CASSYSGPRGTYEQYF.

The chain employs TRBV4-1 and TRBJ1-3; 7 bases map to TRBD1. Germline V gives CDR1 MGHRA, CDR2 YSYEKL. J lost 0 bases, V lost 4 bases, and 6 bases had no gene match. This CDR3 is built from 16 residues. The chain's CDR3 is CASSPGQLSSGNTIYF. The CDR3 DNA reads as TGCGCCAGCAGCCCGGGACAGTTGAGCTCTGGAAACACCATATATTTT.

This clone was observed a single time. This chain joins TRBV6-5 and TRBJ2-5, with D unresolved. The CDR3 is 16 residues long. The V gene lost 2 bases and the J gene lost 3 bases, with 16 bases spanning the gap. Germline V lookup: CDR1 MNHEY, CDR2 SVGAGI. The CDR3 DNA reads as TGTGCCAGCAGTTACGGCCCAGCCCTTTCAGAAGAGACCCAGTACTTC. Translation gives CASSYGPALSEETQYF.

This clone appeared a single time. This chain connects TRBV5-1 to TRBJ1-1; weak D call: TRBD1 (6 bases). Germline V gives CDR1 SGHRS, CDR2 YFSETQ. The CDR3 length is 13 residues. The V end was cut by 4 bases, the J end by 11 bases, with 18 bases between. CDR3 loop: CASSRDGGVGAFF. The DNA for the CDR3 is TGCGCCAGCAGCCGTGATGGGGGCGTGGGGGCTTTCTTT.

V and J are TRBV9 and TRBJ1-2; tentatively, D is TRBD1 (6 bases). This CDR3 has 15 amino acids. Trimming took 4 bases from V and 4 from J, leaving 17 bases between them. Germline CDR1 SGDLS, CDR2 YYNGEE. CDR3: CASSLLPGGPYGYTF. The CDR3 DNA follows: TGTGCCAGCAGCCTCCTGCCCGGGGGCCCCTATGGCTACACCTTC.

This sequence joins TRBV9 and TRBJ2-7, with 10 positions matching TRBD2. The germline V gene has CDR1 SGDLS and CDR2 YYNGEE. This CDR3 region has 15 residues. J lost 3 bases, V lost 0 bases, and 3 bases had no gene match. The CDR3 bases are TGTGCCAGCAGCGTAGGGGTAGCGGGGGGCTACGAGCAGTACTTC. Amino acid sequence: CASSVGVAGGYEQYF.

The rearrangement uses TRBV18 and TRBJ2-3; the match to TRBD2 covers 9 bases. Losses at the gene ends were 6 bases for V and 2 bases for J; bases not matched to a gene: 3. The CDR3 spans 14 residues. CDR1 is KGHSH and CDR2 is LQKENI in the germline V gene. This CDR3 is CASSPSGVTDTQYF. The CDR3 nucleotides are TGTGCCAGCTCCCCTAGCGGGGTCACAGATACGCAGTATTTT.

As for this clone: Other DNA sequences within the sample encode an identical CDR3. CDR3 in amino acids: CAWGGAGNQPQHF. In DNA form, the CDR3 reads TGTGCCTGGGGTGGGGCCGGCAATCAGCCCCAGCATTTT. The chain carries TRBV30 and TRBJ1-5, with TRBD1 as a possible D gene (5 bases). The germline V gene has CDR1 GTSNPN and CDR2 SVGIG (reference sequence). The CDR3 has 13 amino acids. Trimming stripped 5 bases from V and 2 bases from J, with 10 bases between.

This chain uses TRBV18 with TRBJ1-4; 7 nucleotides match TRBD1. V lost 6 bases to trimming and J lost 5 bases; unmatched junction nucleotides: 12. This CDR3 has 16 residues. Germline V gives CDR1 KGHSH, CDR2 LQKENI. This chain's CDR3 is CASSPSGGSRNEKLFF. CDR3 bases: TGTGCCAGCTCCCCCTCAGGGGGAAGTAGGAATGAAAAACTGTTTTTT.

The rearrangement links TRBV25-1 to TRBJ1-1, with 7 bases matching TRBD1. The CDR3 consists of 13 residues. The junction had 1 base not matched to a gene; V was cut back by 3 bases and J by 3 bases. From germline, CDR1 is MGHDK and CDR2 SYGVNS. In nucleotides, the CDR3 is TGTGCCAGCAGTGAGACAGGGTACACTGAAGCTTTCTTT. Protein sequence: CASSETGYTEAFF.

Here the CDR3 reads CASGKWGSGANVLTF. DNA of the CDR3: TGTGCCAGCGGAAAATGGGGCTCTGGGGCCAACGTCCTGACTTTC. V gene TRBV6-5 combines with J gene TRBJ2-6; D unresolved. V lost 8 bases and J lost 0, with 11 bases in between. The CDR3 runs to 15 residues. Germline V gene sequence: CDR1 MNHEY, CDR2 SVGAGI.